This T cell receptor (beta chain) was sequenced for a study of shared clonotypes between healthy human individuals. Turning to the study itself: CD4 naive and memory got three plates each, CD8 naive two, CD8 memory one.

Germline V CDR1 and CDR2: SGHTA, FQGNSA. V was trimmed by 6 bases and J by 4 bases, leaving 14 bases between them. The CDR3 runs to 14 residues. Every subset had its genomic DNA shared out evenly among several immunoSEQ plates. Profiled with immunoSEQ multiplex PCR; TCRdb holds only in-frame clones, not every one. The data show approximately 87,000 clones, 50% to 70% seen once. Healthy and HIV-negative, the adult donors had no recent acute infections or vaccinations. CD8 memory merged CD45RO+ cells and CCR7-negative CD45RA+ TemRA cells into one population. This clonotype originated in a man aged 30 to 45 in good health. V is TRBV7-2 and J is TRBJ2-3; TRBD1 is a possible D gene (6 bases). The sample was memory CD8+ T cells sorted from blood. The subset was: CD45RO+ cells pooled with CCR7-negative TemRA cells. CDR3 in DNA: TGTGCCAGCAGGTACACAGGGAGCGCAGATACGCAGTATTTT. This sequence encodes CASRYTGSADTQYF.